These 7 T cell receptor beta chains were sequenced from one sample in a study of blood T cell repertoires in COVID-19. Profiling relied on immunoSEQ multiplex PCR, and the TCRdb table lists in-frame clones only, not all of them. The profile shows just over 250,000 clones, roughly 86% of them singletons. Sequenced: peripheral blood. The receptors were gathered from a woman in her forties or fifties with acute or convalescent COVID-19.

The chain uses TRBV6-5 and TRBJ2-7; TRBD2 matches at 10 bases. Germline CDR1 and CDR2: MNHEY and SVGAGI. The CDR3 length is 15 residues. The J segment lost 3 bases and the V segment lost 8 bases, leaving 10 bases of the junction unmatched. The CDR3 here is CASSRLAGGFYEQYF. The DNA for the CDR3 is TGTGCCAGCTCTCGATTAGCGGGAGGATTCTACGAGCAGTACTTC.

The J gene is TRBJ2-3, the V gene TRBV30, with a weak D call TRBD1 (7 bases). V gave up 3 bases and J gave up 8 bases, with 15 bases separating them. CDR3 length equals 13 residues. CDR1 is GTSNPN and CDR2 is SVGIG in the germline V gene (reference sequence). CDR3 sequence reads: CAWSQNRGGTQYF. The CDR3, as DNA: TGTGCCTGGAGCCAGAACAGGGGAGGTACGCAGTATTTT.

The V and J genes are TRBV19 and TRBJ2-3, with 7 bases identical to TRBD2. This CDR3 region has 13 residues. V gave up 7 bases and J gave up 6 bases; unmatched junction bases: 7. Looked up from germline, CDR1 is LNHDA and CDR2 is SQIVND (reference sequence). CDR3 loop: CASNGRALDTQYF. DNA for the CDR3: TGTGCCAGTAATGGGAGGGCCCTCGATACGCAGTATTTT.

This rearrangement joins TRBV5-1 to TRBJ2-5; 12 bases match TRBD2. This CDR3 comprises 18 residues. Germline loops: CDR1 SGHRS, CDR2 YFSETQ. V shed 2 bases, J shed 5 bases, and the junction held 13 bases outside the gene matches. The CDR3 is CASSFLAGGPGVGETQYF. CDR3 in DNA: TGCGCCAGCAGCTTCCTAGCGGGAGGGCCGGGCGTAGGGGAGACCCAGTACTTC.

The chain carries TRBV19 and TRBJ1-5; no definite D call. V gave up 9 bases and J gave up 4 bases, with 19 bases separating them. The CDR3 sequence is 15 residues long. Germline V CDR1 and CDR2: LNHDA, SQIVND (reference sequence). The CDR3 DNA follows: TGTGCCAGCATTCGGACTGGGGTTAAAAATCAGCCCCAGCATTTT. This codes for CASIRTGVKNQPQHF.

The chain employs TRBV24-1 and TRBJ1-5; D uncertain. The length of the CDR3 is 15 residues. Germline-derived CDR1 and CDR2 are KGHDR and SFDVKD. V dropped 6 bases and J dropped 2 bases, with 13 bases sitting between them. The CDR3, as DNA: TGTGCCACCAGTACCGGGAAGTCAGGCAATCAGCCCCAGCATTTT. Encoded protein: CATSTGKSGNQPQHF.

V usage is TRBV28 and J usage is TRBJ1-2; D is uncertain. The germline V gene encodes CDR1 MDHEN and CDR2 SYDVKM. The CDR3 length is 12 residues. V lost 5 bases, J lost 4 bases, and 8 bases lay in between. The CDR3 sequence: CASSPNFYGYTF. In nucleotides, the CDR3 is TGTGCCAGCAGTCCAAATTTCTATGGCTACACCTTC.